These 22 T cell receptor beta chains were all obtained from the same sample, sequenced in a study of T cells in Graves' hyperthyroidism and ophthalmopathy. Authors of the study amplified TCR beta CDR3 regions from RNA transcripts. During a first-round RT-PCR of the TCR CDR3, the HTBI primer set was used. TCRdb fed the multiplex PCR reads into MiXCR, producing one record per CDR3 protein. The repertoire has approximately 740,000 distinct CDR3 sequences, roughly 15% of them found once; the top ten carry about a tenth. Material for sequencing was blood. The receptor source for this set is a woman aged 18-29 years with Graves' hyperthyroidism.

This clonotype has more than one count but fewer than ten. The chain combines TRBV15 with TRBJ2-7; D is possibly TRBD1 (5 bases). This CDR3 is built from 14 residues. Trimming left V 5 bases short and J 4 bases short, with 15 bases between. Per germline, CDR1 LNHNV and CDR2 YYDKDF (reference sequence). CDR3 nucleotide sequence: TGTGCCACCAGCGCTGCAGGGAACGGGTACGAGCAGTACTTC. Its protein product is CATSAAGNGYEQYF.

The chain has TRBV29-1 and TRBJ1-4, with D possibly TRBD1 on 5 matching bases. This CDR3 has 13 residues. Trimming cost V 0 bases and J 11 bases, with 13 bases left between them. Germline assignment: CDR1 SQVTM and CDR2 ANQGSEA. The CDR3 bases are TGCAGCGTTGAAGATGGGACGGTAGGGAAACTGTTTTTT. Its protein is CSVEDGTVGKLFF.

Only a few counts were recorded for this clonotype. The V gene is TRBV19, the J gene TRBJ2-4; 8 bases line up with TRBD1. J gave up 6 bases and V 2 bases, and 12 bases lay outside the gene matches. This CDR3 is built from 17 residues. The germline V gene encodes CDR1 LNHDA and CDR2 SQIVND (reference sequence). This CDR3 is CASSILQGRGLGNIQYF. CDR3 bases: TGTGCCAGTAGTATACTTCAAGGCAGGGGGCTTGGAAACATTCAGTACTTC.

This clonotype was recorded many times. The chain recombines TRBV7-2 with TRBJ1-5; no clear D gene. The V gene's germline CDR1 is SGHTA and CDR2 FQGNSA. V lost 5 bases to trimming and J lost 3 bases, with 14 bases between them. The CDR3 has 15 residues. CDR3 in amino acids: CASSHGQSTNQPQHF. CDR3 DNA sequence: TGTGCCAGCAGCCACGGGCAGTCCACCAATCAGCCCCAGCATTTT.

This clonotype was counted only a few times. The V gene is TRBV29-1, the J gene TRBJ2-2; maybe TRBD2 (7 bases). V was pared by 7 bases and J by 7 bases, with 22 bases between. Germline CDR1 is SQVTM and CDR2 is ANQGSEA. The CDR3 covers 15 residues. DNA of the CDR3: TGCAGCGCGGGGGGCCAGGGGAGTTTAATCGGGGAGCTGTTTTTT. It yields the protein CSAGGQGSLIGELFF.

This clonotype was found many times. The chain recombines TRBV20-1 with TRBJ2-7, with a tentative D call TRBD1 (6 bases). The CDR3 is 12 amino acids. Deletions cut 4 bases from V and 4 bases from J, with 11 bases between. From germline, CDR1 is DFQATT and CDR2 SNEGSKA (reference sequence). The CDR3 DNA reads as TGCAGTGCTACACAGGGATTGTACGAGCAGTACTTC. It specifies CSATQGLYEQYF.

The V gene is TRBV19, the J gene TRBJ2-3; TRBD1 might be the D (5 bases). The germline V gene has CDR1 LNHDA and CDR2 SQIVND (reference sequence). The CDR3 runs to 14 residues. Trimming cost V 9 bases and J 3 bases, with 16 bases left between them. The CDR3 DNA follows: TGTGCCAGCCGCAGGGTAGATCGGACAGATACGCAGTATTTT. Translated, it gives CASRRVDRTDTQYF. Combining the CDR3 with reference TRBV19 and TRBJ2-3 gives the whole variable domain DGGITQSPKYLFRKEGQNVTLSCEQNLNHDAMYWYRQDPGQGLRLIYYSQIVNDFQKGDIAEGYSVSREKKESFPLTVTSAQKNPTAFYLCASRRVDRTDTQYFGPGTRLTVL.

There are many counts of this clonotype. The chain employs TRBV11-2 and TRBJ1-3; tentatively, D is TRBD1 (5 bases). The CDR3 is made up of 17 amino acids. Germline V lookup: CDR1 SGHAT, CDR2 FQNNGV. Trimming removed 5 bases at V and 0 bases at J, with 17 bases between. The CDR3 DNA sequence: TGTGCCAGCAGCGTAAGACAGATACTTAGCTCTGGAAACACCATATATTTT. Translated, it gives CASSVRQILSSGNTIYF.

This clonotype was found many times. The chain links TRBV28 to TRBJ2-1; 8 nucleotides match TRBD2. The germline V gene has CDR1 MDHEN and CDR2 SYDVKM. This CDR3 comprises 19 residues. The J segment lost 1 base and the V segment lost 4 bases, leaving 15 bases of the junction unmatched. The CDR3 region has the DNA TGTGCCAGCAGTTCTGAAGCCCCACGGCTAGCGGGTTCCTACAATGAGCAGTTCTTC. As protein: CASSSEAPRLAGSYNEQFF.

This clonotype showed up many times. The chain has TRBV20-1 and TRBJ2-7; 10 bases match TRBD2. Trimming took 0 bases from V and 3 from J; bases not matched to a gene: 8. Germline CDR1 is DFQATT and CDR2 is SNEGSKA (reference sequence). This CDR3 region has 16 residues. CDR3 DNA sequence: TGCAGTGCTAGAGACACCCGACTAGCGGGCCTCTACGAGCAGTACTTC. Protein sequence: CSARDTRLAGLYEQYF.

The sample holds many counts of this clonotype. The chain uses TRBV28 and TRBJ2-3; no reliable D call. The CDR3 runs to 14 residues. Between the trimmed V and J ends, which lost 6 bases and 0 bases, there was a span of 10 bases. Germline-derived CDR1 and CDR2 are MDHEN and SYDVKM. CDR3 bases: TGTGCCAGCAGAGGCTGGGGTAGCACAGATACGCAGTATTTT. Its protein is CASRGWGSTDTQYF.

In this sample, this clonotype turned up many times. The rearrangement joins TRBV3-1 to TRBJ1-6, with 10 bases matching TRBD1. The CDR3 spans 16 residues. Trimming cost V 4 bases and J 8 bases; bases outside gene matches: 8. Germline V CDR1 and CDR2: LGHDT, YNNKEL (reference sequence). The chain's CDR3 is CASSRGSGTGDSPLHF. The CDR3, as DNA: TGTGCCAGCAGCCGGGGGTCCGGGACAGGGGATTCACCCCTCCACTTT.

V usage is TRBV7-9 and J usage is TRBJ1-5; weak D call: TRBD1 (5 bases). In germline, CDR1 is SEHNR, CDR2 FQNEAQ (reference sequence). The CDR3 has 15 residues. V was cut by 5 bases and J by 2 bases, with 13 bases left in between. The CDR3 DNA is TGTGCCAGCAGCCCGGGGGATTCGGGCAATCAGCCCCAGCATTTT. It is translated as CASSPGDSGNQPQHF.

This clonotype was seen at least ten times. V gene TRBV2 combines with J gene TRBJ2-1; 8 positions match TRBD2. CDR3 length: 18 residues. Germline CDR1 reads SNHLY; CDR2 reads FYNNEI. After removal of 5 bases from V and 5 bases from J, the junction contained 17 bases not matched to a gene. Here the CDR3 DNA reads TGTGCCAGCAGTTGTGTAGCCGAGCGGGAGTGCATTCACAATGAGCAGTTCTTC. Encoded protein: CASSCVAERECIHNEQFF.

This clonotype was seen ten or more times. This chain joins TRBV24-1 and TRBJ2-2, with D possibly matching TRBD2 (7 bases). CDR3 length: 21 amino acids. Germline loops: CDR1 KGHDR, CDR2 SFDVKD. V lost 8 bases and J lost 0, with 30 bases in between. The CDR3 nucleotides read TGTGCCACCAAGGGAGGGGGAAAGGTGTTGAGGATTACCACGAACACCGGGGAGCTGTTTTTT. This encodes CATKGGGKVLRITTNTGELFF.

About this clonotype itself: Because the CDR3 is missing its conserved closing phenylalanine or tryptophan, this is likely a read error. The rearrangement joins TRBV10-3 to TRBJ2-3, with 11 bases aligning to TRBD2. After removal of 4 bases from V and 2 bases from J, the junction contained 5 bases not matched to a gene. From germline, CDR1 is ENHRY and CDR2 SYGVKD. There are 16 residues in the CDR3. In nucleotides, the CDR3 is TGTGCCATCAGTGCCGGGACTAGCGGAATCACAGATACGCAGTATTCT. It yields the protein CAISAGTSGITDTQYS.

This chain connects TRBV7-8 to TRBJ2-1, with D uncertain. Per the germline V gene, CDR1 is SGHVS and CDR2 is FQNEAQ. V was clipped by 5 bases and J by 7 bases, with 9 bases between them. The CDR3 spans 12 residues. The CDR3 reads CASSPHRNEQFF. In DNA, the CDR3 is TGTGCCAGCAGCCCTCATCGGAATGAGCAGTTCTTC.

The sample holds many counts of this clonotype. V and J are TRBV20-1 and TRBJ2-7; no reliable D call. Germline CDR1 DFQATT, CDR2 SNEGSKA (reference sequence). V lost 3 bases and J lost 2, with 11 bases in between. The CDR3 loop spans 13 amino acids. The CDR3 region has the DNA TGCAGTGCTAGGGTGCAAGCAGCCTACGAGCAGTACTTC. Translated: CSARVQAAYEQYF.

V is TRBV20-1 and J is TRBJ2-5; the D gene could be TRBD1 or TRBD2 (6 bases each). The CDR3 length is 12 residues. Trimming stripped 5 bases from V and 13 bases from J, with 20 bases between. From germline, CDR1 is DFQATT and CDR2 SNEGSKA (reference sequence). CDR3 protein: CSAWGAASFMYF. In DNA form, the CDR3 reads TGCAGTGCTTGGGGGGCGGCAAGTTTTATGTACTTC.

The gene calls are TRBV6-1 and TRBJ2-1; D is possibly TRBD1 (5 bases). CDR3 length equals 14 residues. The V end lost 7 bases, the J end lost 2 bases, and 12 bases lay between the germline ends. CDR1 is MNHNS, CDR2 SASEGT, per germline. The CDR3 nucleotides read TGTGCCAGCAACGAGGCCAGGGCCTACAATGAGCAGTTCTTC. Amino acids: CASNEARAYNEQFF.

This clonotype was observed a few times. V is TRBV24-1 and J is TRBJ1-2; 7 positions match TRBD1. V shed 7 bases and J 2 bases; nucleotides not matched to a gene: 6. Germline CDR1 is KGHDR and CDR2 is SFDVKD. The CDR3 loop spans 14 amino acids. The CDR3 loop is CATSPTGTNYGYTF. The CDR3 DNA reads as TGTGCCACCAGCCCGACAGGGACAAACTATGGCTACACCTTC.

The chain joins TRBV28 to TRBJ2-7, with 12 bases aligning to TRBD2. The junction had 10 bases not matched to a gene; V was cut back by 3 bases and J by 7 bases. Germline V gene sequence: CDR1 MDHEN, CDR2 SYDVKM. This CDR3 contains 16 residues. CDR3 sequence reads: CASSFLSGLAGNEQYF. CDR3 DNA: TGTGCCAGCAGTTTCTTATCGGGACTAGCGGGTAATGAGCAGTACTTC.